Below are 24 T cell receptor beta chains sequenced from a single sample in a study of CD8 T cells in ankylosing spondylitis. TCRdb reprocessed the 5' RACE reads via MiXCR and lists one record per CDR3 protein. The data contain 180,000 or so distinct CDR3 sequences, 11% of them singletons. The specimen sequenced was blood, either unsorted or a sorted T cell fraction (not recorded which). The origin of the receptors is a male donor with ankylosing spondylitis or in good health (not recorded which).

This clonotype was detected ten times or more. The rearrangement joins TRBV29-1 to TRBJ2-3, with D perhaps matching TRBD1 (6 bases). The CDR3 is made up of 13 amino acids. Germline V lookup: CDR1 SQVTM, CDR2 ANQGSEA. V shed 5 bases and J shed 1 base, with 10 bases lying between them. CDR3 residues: CSVKYRGTDTQYF. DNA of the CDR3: TGCAGCGTTAAATACAGGGGCACAGATACGCAGTATTTT.

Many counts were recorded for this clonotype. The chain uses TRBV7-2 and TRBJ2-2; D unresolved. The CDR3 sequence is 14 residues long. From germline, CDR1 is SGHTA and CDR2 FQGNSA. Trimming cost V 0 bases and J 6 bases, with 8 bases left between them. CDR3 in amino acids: CASSLARSAGELFF. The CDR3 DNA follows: TGTGCCAGCAGCTTAGCGAGGTCCGCCGGGGAGCTGTTTTTT.

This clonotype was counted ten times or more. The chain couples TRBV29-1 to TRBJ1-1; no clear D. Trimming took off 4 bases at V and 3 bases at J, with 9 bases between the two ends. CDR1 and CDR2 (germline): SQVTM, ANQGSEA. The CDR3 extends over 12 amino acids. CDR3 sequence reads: CSVGSGDTEAFF. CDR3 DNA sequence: TGCAGCGTTGGGTCTGGGGACACTGAAGCTTTCTTT.

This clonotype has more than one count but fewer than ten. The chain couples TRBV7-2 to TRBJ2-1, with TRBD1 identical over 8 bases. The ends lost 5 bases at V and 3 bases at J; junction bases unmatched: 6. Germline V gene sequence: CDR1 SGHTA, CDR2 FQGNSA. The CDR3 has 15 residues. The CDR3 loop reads CASSPRTGNYNEQFF. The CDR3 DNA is TGTGCCAGCAGCCCTCGGACAGGGAACTACAATGAGCAGTTCTTC.

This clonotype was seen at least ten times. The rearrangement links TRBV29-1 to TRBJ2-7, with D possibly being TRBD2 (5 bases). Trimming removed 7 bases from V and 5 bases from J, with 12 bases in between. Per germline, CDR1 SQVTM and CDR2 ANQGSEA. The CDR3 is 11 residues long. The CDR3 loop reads CSGRLGNEQYF. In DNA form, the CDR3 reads TGCAGCGGTAGACTCGGGAACGAGCAGTACTTC.

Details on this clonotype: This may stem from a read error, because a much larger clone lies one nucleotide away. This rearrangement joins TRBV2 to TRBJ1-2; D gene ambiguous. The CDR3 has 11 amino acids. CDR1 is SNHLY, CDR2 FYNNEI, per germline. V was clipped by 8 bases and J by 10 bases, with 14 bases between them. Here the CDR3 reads CASGGWRDYTF. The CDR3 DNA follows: TGTGCCAGCGGAGGGTGGCGTGACTACACCTTC.

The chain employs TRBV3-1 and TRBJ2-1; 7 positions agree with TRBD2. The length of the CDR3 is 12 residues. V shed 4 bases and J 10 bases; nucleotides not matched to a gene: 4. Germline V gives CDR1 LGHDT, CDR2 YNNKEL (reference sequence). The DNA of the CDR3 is TGTGCCAGCAGCCGAGGCGGGGGAGAGCAGTTCTTC. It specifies CASSRGGGEQFF.

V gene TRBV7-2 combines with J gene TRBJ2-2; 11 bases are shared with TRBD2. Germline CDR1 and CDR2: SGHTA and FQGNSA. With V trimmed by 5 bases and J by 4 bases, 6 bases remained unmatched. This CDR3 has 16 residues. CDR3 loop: CASSRRLAGFTGELFF. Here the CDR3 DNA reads TGTGCCAGCAGCAGACGACTAGCGGGGTTCACCGGGGAGCTGTTTTTT. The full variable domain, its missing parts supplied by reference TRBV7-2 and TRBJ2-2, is GAGVSQSPSNKVTEKGKDVELRCDPISGHTALYWYRQSLGQGLEFLIYFQGNSAPDKSGLPSDRFSAERTGGSVSTLTIQRTQQEDSAVYLCASSRRLAGFTGELFFGEGSRLTVL.

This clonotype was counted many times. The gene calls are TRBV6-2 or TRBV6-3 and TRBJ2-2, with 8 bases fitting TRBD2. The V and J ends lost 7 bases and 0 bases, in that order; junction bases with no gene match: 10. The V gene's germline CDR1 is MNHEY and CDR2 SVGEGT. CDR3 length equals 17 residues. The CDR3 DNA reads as TGTGCCAGCACCTCACGGGCTAGCGGGTCGAACACCGGGGAGCTGTTTTTT. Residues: CASTSRASGSNTGELFF.

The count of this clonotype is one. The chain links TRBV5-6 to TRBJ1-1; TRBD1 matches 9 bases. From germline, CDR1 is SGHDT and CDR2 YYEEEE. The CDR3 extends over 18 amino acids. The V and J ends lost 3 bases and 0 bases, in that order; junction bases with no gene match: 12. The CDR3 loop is CASSSPGQGLVMNTEAFF. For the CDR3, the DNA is TGTGCCAGCAGCTCACCGGGACAGGGATTGGTCATGAACACTGAAGCTTTCTTT.

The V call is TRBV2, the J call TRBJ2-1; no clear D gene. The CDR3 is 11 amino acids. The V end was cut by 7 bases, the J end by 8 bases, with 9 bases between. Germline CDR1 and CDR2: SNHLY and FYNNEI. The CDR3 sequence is CASMGFDEQFF. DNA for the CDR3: TGTGCCAGCATGGGATTCGATGAGCAGTTCTTC.

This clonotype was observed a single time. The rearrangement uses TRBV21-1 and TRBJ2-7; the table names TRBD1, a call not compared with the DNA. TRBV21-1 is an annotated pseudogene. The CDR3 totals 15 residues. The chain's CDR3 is CAIGPGLGDLYEQYF. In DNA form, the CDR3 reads TGTGCCATCGGCCCTGGACTGGGGGATCTTTACGAGCAGTACTTC.

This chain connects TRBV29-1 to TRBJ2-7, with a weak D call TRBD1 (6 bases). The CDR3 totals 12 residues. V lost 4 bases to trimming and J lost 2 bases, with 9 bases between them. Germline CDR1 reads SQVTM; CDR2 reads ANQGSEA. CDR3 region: CSVGQVTYEQYF. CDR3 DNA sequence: TGCAGCGTTGGACAGGTGACCTACGAGCAGTACTTC.

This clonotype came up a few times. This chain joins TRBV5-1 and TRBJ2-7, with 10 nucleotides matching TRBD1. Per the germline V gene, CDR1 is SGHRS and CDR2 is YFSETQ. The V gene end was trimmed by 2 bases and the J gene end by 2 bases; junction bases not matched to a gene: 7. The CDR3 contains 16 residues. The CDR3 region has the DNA TGCGCCAGCAGCTTAAATGTGGGACAGGGGACCTACGAGCAGTACTTC. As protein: CASSLNVGQGTYEQYF.

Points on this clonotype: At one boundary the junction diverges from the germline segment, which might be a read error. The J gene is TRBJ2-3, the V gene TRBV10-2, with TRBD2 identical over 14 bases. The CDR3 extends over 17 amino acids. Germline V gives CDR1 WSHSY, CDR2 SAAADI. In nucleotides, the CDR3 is TGCGCCAGCACTGAGAGACTAGCGGGGGGGAGCACAGATACGCAGTATTTT. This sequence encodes CASTERLAGGSTDTQYF.

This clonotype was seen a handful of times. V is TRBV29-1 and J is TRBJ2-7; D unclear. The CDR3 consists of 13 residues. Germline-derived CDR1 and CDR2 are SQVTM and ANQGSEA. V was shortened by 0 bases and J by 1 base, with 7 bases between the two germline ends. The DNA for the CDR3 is TGCAGCGTTGAAGACCCAGTTTCCTACGAGCAGTACTTC. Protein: CSVEDPVSYEQYF.

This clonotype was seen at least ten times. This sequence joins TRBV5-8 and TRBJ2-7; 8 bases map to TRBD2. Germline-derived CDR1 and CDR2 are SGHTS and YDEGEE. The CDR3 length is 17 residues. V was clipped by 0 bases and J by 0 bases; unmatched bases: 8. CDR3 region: CASSLVRAGGISYEQYF. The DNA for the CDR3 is TGTGCCAGCAGCTTGGTTAGGGCGGGGGGAATCTCCTACGAGCAGTACTTC.

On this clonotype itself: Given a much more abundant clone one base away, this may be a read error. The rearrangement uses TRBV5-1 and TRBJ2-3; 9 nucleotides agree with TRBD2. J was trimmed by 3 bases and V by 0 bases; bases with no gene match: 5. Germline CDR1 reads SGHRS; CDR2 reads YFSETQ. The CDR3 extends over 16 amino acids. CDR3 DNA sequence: TGCGCCAGCAGCTTGGAGGTAGCGGGAGCTACAGATACGCAGTATTTT. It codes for CASSLEVAGATDTQYF.

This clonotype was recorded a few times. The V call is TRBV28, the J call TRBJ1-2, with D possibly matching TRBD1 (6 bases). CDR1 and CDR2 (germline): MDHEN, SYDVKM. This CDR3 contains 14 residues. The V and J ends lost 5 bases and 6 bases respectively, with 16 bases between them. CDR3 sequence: CASSSGGAVNGYTF. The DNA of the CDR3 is TGTGCCAGCAGTAGCGGGGGGGCGGTCAATGGCTACACCTTC.

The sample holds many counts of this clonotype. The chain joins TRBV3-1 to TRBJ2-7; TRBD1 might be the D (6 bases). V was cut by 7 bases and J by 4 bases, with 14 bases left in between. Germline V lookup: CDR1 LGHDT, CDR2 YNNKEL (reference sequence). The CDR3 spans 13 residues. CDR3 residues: CASKQGTGYEQYF. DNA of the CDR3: TGTGCCAGCAAGCAGGGGACGGGGTACGAGCAGTACTTC.

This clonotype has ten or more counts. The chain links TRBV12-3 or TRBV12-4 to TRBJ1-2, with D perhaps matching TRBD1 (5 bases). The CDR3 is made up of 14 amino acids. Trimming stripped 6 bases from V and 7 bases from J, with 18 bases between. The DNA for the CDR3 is TGTGCCAGCAGGAGGGACTCCTCCCCGCGTGGCTACACCTTC. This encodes CASRRDSSPRGYTF.

This chain's CDR3 is CASSLFRGYEQYF. The CDR3 bases are TGCGCCAGCAGCTTGTTCCGAGGCTACGAGCAGTACTTC. The chain recombines TRBV5-1 with TRBJ2-7; D is undetermined. CDR3 length equals 13 residues. V was cut by 1 base and J by 3 bases, with 8 bases left in between. Looked up from germline, CDR1 is SGHRS and CDR2 is YFSETQ.

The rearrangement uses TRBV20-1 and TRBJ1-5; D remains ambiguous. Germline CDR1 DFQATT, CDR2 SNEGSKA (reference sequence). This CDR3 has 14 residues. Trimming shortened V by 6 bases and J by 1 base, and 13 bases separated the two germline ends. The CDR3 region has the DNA TGCAGTGCCCGGCCGGAGTTGAGCAATCAGCCCCAGCATTTT. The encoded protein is CSARPELSNQPQHF.

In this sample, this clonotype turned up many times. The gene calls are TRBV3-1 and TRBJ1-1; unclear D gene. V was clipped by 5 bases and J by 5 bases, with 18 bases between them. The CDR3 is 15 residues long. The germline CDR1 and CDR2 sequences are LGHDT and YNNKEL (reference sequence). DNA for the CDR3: TGTGCCAGCAGCGACCACCTAGGCGGCGGGACTGAAGCTTTCTTT. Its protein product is CASSDHLGGGTEAFF.